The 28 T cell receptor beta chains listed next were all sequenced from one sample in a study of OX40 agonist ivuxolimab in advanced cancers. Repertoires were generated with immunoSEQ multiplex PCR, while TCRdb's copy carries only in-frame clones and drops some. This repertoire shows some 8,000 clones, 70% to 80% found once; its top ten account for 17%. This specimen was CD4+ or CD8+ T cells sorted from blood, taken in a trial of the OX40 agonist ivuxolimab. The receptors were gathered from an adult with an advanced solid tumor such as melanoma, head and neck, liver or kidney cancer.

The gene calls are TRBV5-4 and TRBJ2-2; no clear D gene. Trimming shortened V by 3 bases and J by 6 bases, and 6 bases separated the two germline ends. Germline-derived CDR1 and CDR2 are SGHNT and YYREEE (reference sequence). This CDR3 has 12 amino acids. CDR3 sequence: CASSSPAGELFF. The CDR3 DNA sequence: TGTGCCAGCAGCTCACCGGCCGGGGAGCTGTTTTTT.

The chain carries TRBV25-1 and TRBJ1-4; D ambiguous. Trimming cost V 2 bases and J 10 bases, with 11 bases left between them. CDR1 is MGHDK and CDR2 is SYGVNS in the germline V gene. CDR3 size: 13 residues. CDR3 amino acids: CASSELTTGKLFF. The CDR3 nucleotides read TGTGCCAGCAGTGAACTAACCACGGGAAAACTGTTTTTT.

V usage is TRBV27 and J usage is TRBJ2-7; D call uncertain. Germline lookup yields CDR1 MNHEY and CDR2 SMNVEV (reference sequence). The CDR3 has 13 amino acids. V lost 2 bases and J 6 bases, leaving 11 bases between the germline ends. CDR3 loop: CASSLPALGEQYF. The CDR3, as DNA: TGTGCCAGCAGTTTACCAGCATTGGGCGAGCAGTACTTC.

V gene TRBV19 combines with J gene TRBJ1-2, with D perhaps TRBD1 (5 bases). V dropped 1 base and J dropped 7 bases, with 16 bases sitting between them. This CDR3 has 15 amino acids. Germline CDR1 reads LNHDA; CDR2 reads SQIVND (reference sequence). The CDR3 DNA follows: TGTGCCAGTAGTATAGTCGACAGTCCAGCCCTTGGCTACACCTTC. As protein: CASSIVDSPALGYTF.

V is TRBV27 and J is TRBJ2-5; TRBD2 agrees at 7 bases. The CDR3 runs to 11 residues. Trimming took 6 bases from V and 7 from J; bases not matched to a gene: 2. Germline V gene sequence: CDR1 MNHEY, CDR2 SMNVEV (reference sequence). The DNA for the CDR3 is TGTGCCAGCAGGGGGGAGGGGACCCAGTACTTC. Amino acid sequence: CASRGEGTQYF.

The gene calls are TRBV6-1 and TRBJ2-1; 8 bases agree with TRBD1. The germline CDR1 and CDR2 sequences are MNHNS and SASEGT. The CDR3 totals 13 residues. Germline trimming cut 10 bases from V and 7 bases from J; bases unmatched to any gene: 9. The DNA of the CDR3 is TGTGCCACTTCGGACAGGGCGTGGAATGAGCAGTTCTTC. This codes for CATSDRAWNEQFF.

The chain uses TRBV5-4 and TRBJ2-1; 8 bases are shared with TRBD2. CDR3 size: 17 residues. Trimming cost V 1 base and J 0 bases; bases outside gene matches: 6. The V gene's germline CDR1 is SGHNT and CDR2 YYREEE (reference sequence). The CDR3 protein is CASSLSSGGYSYNEQFF. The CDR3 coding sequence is TGTGCCAGCAGCTTGAGCAGCGGGGGCTACTCCTACAATGAGCAGTTCTTC.

The CDR3: CASSLGYNTEAFF. The CDR3 DNA reads as TGTGCCAGCAGCTTAGGGTATAACACTGAAGCTTTCTTT. This sequence joins TRBV7-6 and TRBJ1-1; D remains ambiguous. Trimming removed 1 base from V and 2 bases from J, with 5 bases in between. Germline V CDR1 and CDR2: SGHVS, FNYEAQ. This CDR3 region has 13 residues.

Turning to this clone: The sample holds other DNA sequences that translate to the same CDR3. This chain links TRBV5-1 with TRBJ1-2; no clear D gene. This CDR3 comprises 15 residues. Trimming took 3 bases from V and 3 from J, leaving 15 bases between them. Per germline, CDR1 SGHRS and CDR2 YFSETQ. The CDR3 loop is CASSSRWDGDYGYTF. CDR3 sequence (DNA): TGCGCCAGCAGCTCCCGTTGGGATGGGGACTATGGCTACACCTTC.

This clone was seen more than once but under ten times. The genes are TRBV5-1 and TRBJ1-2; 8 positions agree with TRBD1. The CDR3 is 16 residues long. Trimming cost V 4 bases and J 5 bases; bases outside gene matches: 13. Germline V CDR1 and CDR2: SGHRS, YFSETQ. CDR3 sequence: CASSRITGQVGYGYTF. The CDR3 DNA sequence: TGCGCCAGCAGCCGAATCACGGGACAGGTCGGTTATGGCTACACCTTC.

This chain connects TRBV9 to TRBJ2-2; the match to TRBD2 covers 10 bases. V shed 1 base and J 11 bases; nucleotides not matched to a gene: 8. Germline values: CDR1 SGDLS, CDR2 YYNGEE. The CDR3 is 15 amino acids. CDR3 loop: CASSVWASGGGELFF. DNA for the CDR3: TGTGCCAGCAGCGTATGGGCTAGCGGGGGTGGTGAGCTGTTTTTT.

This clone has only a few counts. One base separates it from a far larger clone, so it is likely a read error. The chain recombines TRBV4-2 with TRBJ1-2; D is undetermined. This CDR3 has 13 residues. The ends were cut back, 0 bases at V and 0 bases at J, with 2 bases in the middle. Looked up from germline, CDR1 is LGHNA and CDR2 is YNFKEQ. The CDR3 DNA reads TGTGCCAGCAGCCAAGAATCTAACTATGGCTACACCTTC. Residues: CASSQESNYGYTF.

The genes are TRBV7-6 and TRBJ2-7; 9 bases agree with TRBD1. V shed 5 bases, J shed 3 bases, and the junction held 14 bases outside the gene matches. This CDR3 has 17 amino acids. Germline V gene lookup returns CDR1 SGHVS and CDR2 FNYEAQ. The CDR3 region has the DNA TGTGCCAGCAGCCTGGGATCTGGGGGACAGGGCGTCTACGAGCAGTACTTC. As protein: CASSLGSGGQGVYEQYF.

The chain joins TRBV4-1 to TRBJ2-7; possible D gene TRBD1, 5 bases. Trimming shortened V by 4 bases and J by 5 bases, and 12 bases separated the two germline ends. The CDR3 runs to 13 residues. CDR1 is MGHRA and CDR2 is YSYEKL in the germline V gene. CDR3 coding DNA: TGCGCCAGCAGCCCTGCTGGGGCCCACGAGCAGTACTTC. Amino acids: CASSPAGAHEQYF.

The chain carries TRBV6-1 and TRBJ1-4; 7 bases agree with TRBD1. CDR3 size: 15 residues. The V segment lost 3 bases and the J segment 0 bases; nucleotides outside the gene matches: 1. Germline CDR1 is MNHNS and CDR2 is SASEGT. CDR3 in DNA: TGTGCCAGCAGTGAGCAGGGGGCAACTAATGAAAAACTGTTTTTT. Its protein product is CASSEQGATNEKLFF.

The DNA for the CDR3 is TGTGCCAGCAGTTTCCAGGGGCACTATGAGCAGTTCTTC. Translated: CASSFQGHYEQFF. The chain combines TRBV27 with TRBJ2-1, with a weak D call TRBD1 (6 bases). This CDR3 spans 13 amino acids. Trimming removed 3 bases at V and 8 bases at J, with 11 bases between. The germline V gene encodes CDR1 MNHEY and CDR2 SMNVEV (reference sequence).

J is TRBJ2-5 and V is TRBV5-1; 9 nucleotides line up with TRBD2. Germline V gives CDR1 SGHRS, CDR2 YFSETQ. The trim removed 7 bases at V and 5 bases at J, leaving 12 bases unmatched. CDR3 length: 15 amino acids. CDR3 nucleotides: TGCGCCAGCTCCCACTTTGCGGGGGGGGCGGAGACCCAGTACTTC. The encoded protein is CASSHFAGGAETQYF.

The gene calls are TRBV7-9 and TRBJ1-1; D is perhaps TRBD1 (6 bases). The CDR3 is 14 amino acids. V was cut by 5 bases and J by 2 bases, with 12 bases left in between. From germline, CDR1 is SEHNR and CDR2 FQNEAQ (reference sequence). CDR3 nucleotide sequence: TGTGCCAGCAGCGACTTCAGGGGAAACACTGAAGCTTTCTTT. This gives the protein CASSDFRGNTEAFF.

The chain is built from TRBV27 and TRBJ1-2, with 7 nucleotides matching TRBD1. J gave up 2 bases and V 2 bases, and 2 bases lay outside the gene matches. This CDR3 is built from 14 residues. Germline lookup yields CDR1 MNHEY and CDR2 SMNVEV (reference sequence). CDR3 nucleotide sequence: TGTGCCAGCAGTTTACAGGGGGGCAACTATGGCTACACCTTC. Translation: CASSLQGGNYGYTF.

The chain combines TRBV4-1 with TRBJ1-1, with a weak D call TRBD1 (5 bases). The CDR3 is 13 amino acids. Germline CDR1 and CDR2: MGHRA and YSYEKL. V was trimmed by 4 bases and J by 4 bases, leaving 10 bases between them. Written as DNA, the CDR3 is TGCGCCAGCAGCCCCCAGAGGGGCACTGAAGCTTTCTTT. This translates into CASSPQRGTEAFF.

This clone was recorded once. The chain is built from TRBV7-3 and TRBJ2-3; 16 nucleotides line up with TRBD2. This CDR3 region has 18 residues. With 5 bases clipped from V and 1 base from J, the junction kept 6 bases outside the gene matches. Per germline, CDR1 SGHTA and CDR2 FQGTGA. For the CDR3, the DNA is TGTGCCAGCAGCCTAGGGACTAGCGGGGGGGCTGGCACAGATACGCAGTATTTT. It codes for CASSLGTSGGAGTDTQYF. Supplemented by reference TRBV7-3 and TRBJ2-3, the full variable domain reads GAGVSQTPSNKVTEKGKYVELRCDPISGHTALYWYRQSLGQGPEFLIYFQGTGAADDSGLPNDRFFAVRPEGSVSTLKIQRTERGDSAVYLCASSLGTSGGAGTDTQYFGPGTRLTVL.

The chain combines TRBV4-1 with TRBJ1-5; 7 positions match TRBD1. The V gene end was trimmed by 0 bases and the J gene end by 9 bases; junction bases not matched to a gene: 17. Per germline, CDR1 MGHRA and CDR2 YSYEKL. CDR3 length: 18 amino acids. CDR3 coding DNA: TGCGCCAGCAGCCAAGACCCCGAAGGACAGGTTTGGCGGGGGCCCCAGCATTTT. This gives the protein CASSQDPEGQVWRGPQHF.

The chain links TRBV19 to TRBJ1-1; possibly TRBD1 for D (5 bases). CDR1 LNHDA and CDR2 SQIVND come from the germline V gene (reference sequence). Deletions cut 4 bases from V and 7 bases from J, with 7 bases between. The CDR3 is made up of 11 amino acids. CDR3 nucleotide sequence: TGTGCCAGTAGTACTGGGGGTGAAGCTTTCTTT. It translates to CASSTGGEAFF.

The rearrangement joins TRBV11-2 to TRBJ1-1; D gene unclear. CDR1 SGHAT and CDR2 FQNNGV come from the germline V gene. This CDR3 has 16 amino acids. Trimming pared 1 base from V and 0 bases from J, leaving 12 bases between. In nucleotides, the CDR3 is TGTGCCAGCAGCTTAGTGGCAGGTACACTGAACACTGAAGCTTTCTTT. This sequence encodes CASSLVAGTLNTEAFF.

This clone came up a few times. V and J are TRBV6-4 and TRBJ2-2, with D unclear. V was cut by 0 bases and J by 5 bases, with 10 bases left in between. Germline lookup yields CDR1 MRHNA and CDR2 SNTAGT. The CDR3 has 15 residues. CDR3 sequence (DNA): TGTGCCAGCAGTGACTCCATCCTCAATACCGGGGAGCTGTTTTTT. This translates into CASSDSILNTGELFF.

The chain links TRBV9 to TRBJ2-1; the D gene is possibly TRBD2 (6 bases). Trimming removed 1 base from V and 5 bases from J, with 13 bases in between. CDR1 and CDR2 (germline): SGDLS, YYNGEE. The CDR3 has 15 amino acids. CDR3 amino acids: CASSVLWGEDNEQFF. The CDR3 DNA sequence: TGTGCCAGCAGCGTACTATGGGGGGAGGACAATGAGCAGTTCTTC. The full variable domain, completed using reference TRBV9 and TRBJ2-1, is DSGVTQTPKHLITATGQRVTLRCSPRSGDLSVYWYQQSLDQGLQFLIQYYNGEERAKGNILERFSAQQFPDLHSELNLSSLELGDSALYFCASSVLWGEDNEQFFGPGTRLTVL.

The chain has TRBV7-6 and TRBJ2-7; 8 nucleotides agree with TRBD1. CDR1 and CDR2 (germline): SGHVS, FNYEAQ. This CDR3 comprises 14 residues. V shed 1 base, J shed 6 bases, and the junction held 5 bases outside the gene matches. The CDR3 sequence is CASSLGGRGLEQYF. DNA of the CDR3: TGTGCCAGCAGCTTAGGGGGCAGGGGGCTCGAGCAGTACTTC.

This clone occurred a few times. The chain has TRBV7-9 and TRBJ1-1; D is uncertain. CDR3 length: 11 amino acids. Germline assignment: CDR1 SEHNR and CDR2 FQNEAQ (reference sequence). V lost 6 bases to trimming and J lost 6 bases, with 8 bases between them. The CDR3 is CASRRGAEAFF. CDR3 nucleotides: TGTGCCAGCAGGCGTGGAGCTGAAGCTTTCTTT.